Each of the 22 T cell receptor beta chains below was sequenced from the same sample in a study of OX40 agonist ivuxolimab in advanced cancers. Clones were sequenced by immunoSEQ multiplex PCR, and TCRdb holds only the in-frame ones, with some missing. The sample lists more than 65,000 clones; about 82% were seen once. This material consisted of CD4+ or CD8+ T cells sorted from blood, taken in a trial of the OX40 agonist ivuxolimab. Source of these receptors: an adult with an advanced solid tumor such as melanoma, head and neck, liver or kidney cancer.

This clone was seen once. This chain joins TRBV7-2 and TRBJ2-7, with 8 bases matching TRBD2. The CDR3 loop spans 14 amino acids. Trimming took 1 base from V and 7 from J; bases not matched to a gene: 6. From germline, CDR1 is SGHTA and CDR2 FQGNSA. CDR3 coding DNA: TGTGCCAGCAGCTTAGGCAGACTAGCGCCAGAGCAGTACTTC. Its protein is CASSLGRLAPEQYF.

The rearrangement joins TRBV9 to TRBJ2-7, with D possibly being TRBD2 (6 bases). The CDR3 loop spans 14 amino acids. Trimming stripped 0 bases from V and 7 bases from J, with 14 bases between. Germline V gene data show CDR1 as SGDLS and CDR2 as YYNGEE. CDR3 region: CASSVDPGVREQYF. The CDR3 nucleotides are TGTGCCAGCAGCGTAGATCCGGGAGTGAGGGAGCAGTACTTC.

The CDR3: CASSQWGARITEAFF. The CDR3 bases are TGCGCCAGCAGTCAATGGGGGGCTCGGATTACTGAAGCTTTCTTT. The chain carries TRBV23-1 and TRBJ1-1; D might be TRBD1 (6 bases). TRBV23-1 is an ORF, with its function uncertain. V was clipped by 1 base and J by 5 bases, with 14 bases between them. The CDR3 extends over 15 amino acids.

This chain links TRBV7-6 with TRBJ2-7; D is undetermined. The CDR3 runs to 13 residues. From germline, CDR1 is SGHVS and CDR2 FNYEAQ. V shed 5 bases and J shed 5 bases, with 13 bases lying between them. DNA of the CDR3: TGTGCCAGCAGCCCCCTGTTGGTCCACGAGCAGTACTTC. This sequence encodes CASSPLLVHEQYF.

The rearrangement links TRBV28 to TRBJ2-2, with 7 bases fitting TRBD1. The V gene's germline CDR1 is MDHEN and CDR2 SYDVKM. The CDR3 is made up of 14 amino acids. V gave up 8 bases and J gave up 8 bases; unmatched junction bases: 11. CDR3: CASDRDSSIGELFF. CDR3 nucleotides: TGTGCCAGCGACCGGGACAGTAGTATTGGGGAGCTGTTTTTT.

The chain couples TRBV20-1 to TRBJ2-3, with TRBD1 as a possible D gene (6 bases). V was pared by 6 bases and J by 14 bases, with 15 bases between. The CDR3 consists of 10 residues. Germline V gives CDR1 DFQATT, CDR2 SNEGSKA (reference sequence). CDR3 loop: CSARQEGVYF. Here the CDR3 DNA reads TGCAGTGCCAGACAGGAAGGCGTGTATTTT.

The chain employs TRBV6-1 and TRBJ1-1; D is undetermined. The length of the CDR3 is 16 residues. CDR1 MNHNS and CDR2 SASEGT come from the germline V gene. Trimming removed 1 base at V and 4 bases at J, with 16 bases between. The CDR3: CASSEGVSEYGTEAFF. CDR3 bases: TGTGCCAGCAGTGAAGGGGTTTCGGAATACGGCACTGAAGCTTTCTTT.

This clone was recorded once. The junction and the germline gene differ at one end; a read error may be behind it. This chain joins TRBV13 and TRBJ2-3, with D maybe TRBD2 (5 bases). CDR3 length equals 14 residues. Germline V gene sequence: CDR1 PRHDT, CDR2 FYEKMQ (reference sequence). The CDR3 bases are TGTGCCAGCAGCATAAGCGGCTCCACAGATACGCAGTATTTC. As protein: CASSISGSTDTQYF.

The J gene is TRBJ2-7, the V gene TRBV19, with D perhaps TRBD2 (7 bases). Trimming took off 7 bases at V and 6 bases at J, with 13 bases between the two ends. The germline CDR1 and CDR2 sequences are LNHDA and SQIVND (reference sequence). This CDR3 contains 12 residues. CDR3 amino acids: CASKGGGFEQYF. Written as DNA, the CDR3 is TGTGCCAGTAAGGGAGGGGGGTTCGAGCAGTACTTC. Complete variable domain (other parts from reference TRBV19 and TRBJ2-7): DGGITQSPKYLFRKEGQNVTLSCEQNLNHDAMYWYRQDPGQGLRLIYYSQIVNDFQKGDIAEGYSVSREKKESFPLTVTSAQKNPTAFYLCASKGGGFEQYFGPGTRLTVT.

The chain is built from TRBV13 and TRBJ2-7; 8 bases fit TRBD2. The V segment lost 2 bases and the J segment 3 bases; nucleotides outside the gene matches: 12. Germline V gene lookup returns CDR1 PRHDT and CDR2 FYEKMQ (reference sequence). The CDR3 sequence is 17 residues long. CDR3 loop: CASSLTGGTSRGYEQYF. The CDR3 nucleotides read TGTGCCAGCAGCTTAACGGGGGGGACTAGTAGAGGCTACGAGCAGTACTTC.

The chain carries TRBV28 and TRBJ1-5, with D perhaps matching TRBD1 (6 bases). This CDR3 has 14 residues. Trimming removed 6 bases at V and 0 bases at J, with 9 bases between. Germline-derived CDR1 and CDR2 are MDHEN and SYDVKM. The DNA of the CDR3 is TGTGCCAGCAGAGGACAGATTAGCAATCAGCCCCAGCATTTT. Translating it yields CASRGQISNQPQHF.

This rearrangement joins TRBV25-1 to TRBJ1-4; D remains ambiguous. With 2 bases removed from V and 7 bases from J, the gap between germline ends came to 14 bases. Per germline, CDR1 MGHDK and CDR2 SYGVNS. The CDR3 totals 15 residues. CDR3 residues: CASSELGSGGEKLFF. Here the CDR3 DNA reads TGTGCCAGCAGTGAACTGGGCAGCGGAGGTGAAAAACTGTTTTTT.

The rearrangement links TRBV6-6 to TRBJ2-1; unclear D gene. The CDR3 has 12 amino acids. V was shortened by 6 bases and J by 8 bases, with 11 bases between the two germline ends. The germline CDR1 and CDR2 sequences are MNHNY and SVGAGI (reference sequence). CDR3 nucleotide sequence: TGTGCCAGCAGCAGGCTTCGGGATGAGCAGTTCTTC. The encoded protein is CASSRLRDEQFF.

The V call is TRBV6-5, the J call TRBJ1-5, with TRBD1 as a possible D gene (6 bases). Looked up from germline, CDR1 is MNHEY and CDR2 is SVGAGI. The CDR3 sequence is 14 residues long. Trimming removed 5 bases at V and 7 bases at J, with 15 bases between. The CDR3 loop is CASSPRGRGQPQHF. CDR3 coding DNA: TGTGCCAGCAGTCCCAGGGGCCGGGGGCAGCCCCAGCATTTT.

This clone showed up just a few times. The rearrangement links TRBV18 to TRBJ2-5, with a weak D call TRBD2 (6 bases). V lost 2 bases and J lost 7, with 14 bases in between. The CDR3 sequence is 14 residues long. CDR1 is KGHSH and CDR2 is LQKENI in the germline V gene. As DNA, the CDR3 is TGTGCCAGCTCACCAGAGGGGAGGCCCACGACCCAGTACTTC. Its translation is CASSPEGRPTTQYF. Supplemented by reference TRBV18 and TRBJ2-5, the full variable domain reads NAGVMQNPRHLVRRRGQEARLRCSPMKGHSHVYWYRQLPEEGLKFMVYLQKENIIDESGMPKERFSAEFPKEGPSILRIQQVVRGDSAAYFCASSPEGRPTTQYFGPGTRLLVL.

CDR3 DNA: TGTGCCAGCACCGGACAGGGGTTTGGCTACACCTTC. Amino acids: CASTGQGFGYTF. The chain recombines TRBV28 with TRBJ1-2; 9 bases agree with TRBD1. V shed 7 bases and J 7 bases; nucleotides not matched to a gene: 4. Germline V gene sequence: CDR1 MDHEN, CDR2 SYDVKM. The CDR3 covers 12 residues.

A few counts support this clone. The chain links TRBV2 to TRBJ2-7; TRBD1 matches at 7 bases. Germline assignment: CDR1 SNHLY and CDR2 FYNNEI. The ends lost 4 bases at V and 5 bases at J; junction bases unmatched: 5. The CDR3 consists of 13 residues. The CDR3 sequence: CASSGDRVNEQYV. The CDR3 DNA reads TGTGCCAGCAGTGGAGACAGGGTCAACGAGCAGTACGTC.

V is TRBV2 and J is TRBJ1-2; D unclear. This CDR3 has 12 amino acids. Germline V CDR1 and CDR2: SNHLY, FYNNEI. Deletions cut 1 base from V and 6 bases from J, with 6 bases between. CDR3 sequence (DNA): TGTGCCAGCAGTGAAGATGGGAATGGCTACACCTTC. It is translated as CASSEDGNGYTF.

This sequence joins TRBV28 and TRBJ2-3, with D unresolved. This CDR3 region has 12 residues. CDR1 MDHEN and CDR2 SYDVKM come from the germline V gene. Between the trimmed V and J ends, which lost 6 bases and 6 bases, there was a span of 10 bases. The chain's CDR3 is CASSEYEDTQYF. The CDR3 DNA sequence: TGTGCCAGCAGCGAATATGAGGATACGCAGTATTTT.

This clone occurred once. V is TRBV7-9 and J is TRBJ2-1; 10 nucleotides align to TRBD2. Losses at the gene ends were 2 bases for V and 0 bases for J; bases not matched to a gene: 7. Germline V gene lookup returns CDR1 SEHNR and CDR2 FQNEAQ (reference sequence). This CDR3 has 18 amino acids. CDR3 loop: CASSLPSSGGSSYNEQFF. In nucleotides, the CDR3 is TGTGCCAGCAGCTTACCCTCTAGCGGGGGTAGCTCCTACAATGAGCAGTTCTTC.

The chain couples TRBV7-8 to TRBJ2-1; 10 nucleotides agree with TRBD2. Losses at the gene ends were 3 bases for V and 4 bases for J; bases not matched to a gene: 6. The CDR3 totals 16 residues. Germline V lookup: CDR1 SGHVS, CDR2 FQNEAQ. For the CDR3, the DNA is TGTGCCAGCAGCTTCTCGACTAGCGGGTGGTACAATGAGCAGTTCTTC. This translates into CASSFSTSGWYNEQFF.

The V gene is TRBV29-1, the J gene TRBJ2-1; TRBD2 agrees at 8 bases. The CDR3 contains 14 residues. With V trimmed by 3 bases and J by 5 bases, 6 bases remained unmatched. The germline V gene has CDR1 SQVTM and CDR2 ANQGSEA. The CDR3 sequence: CSVEGRGGHNEQFF. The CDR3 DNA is TGCAGCGTTGAGGGACGGGGGGGCCACAATGAGCAGTTCTTC.